The rows below give T cell receptor beta chains drawn from one sample of a study of cytomegalovirus exposure and HLA in healthy donors. Here immunoSEQ multiplex PCR was the method, and the copy in TCRdb shows in-frame clones only, minus some. Here the sample spans 150,000 to 200,000 clones, almost 80% being singletons. Sequenced input: PBMCs. These TCRs come from a male donor in good health and CMV-seronegative. The conserved cysteine and the conserved F or W are not part of the CDR3 here. The order of the fields is J gene, V gene, CDR3 protein.

TRBJ2-1 | TRBV11-2 | ASSLGLAGVYYNEQF
TRBJ1-6 | TRBV27 | ASSLTGIHNSPLH
TRBJ1-4 | TRBV6-5 | ASSLTGAGEKLF
TRBJ2-4 | TRBV9 | ASSGRTGQNIQY
TRBJ1-1 | TRBV7-9 | ASSRTGGLNTEAF
TRBJ2-1 | TRBV11-2 | ASSLDGRGPDEQF
TRBJ2-1 | TRBV11-2 | ASSPAATSFNEQF
TRBJ2-4 | TRBV28 | ASSLYAVAGENIQY
TRBJ1-2 | TRBV15 | ATSTGTSGYT
TRBJ2-1 | TRBV27 | ASRERATYNEQF
TRBJ1-2 | TRBV6-5 | ASSYSIPGVGGYT
TRBJ1-4 | TRBV9 | ASSVLGEGGEKLF
TRBJ2-3 | TRBV7-2 | ASSLLAGAFTDTQY
TRBJ2-7 | TRBV2 | ASTILPGILEQY
TRBJ1-1 | TRBV4-3 | ASSQDEGGGTEAF
TRBJ2-7 | TRBV12-2 | ASRLVSPRPGAYEQY
TRBJ1-1 | TRBV15 | ATSSIPYTEAF
TRBJ1-2 | TRBV7-2 | ASSLGSAYGYT
TRBJ2-4 | TRBV11-1 | ASSLDYRGGNIQY
TRBJ1-2 | TRBV7-3 | ASSATGDGYT
TRBJ2-1 | TRBV9 | ASSSSGLAGANNEQF
TRBJ1-1 | TRBV6-1 | ASREQDSRSTEAF
TRBJ1-4 | TRBV11-2 | ASSLYPGEKLF
TRBJ1-3 | TRBV7-8 | ASSPGQGAIGNTIY
TRBJ2-3 | TRBV19 | ASSISGQSTDTQY
TRBJ1-5 | TRBV27 | ASTLWGEGNQPQH
TRBJ1-5 | TRBV19 | ASSIQGWGQPQH
TRBJ2-3 | TRBV5-4 | ASSASRGRASTDTQY
TRBJ1-5 | TRBV29-1 | SVEGPQPQH
TRBJ2-7 | TRBV7-2 | ASSSPGVAVHEQY
TRBJ1-2 | TRBV29-1 | SVRDRGTVNGYT
TRBJ1-5 | TRBV2 | ASSDTGLSNQPQH
TRBJ2-7 | TRBV5-1 | ASRGQGAVDEQY
TRBJ2-7 | TRBV4-3 | ASSQDKGLGEQY
TRBJ1-2 | TRBV4-3 | ASSQEARGYVYT
TRBJ2-3 | TRBV7-9 | ASSLAKSRTDTQY
TRBJ1-1 | TRBV5-6 | ASSSTGNTEAF
TRBJ1-1 | TRBV29-1 | SVRGQGPEAF
TRBJ1-1 | TRBV4-3 | ASSQATSTEAF
TRBJ2-7 | TRBV18 | ASSAGGTGTYEQY
TRBJ2-2 | TRBV15 | AATLAGGPNTGELF
TRBJ2-1 | TRBV27 | ASSLSIGGGAIYEQF
TRBJ1-1 | TRBV6-5 | ASSYSTGTEAF
TRBJ2-1 | TRBV9 | ASSLAAYNEQF
TRBJ2-1 | TRBV15 | ATRLQASSYNEQF
TRBJ1-1 | TRBV4-2 | ASSQDSGLDTEAF
TRBJ2-1 | TRBV18 | ASSPSGRPYNEQF
TRBJ2-7 | TRBV11-3 | ASSPGGDEQY
TRBJ2-5 | TRBV28 | ASSSGEGTQY